The source of this T cell receptor (beta chain) is a study of response to subunit inactivated influenza vaccine. Notes on the study in general: It was suggested by the authors that few new T cells are recruited by each seasonal influenza vaccination.

Germline V CDR1 and CDR2: SQVTM, ANQGSEA. The V and J ends lost 2 bases and 10 bases, in that order; junction bases with no gene match: 10. The CDR3 has 14 amino acids. This clonotype has a count of ten or more. Its antigen is as yet unknown. TCRdb analysed the RT-PCR reads with MiXCR anew, one entry per CDR3 protein. Altogether approximately 500,000 distinct CDR3 sequences are present, around 13% being singletons, with the ten largest covering around 13%. The clonotype comes from a man in his fifties who received an inactivated influenza vaccine. J is TRBJ2-1 and V is TRBV29-1; TRBD1 matches 8 bases. Material: PBMCs from blood, obtained roughly 45 days after vaccination. This chain's CDR3 is CSVEPRQGRREQFF. As DNA, the CDR3 is TGCAGCGTTGAACCTCGACAGGGGCGTCGGGAGCAGTTCTTC.